A selection of T cell receptor beta chains follows, all from one sample in a study of T cell responses to AZD1222 COVID-19 vaccine. Assay: immunoSEQ multiplex PCR; the TCRdb copy retains only in-frame clones and omits some. The sample lists 90,000 to 130,000 clones; 85% to 95% were seen once. Sequencing used peripheral blood, obtained on day 0 of AZD1222 vaccination. The origin of the receptors is an adult in good health. Each CDR3 is given with its conserved first and last residue. D genes are given only for firm matches. Clone size is shown for a subset of rows, as once, few, many or a class of expanded clone.

d_gene	v_gene	j_gene	abundance	CDR3nt	CDR3aa
TRBD1	TRBV19	TRBJ1-1	once	TGTGCCAGTAGTCCGGGGACAGCGAACACTGAAGCTTTCTTT	CASSPGTANTEAFF
NA	TRBV27	TRBJ1-1	NA	TGTGCCAGCAGTATGAGGGAGACCACTGAAGCTTTCTTT	CASSMRETTEAFF
TRBD1	TRBV18	TRBJ1-6	NA	TGTGCCAGCTCACCCCTCCCAGGGGGTTGGGGTGATAATTCACCCCTCCACTTT	CASSPLPGGWGDNSPLHF
NA	TRBV12-3/TRBV12-4	TRBJ2-6	NA	TGTGCCAGCACGCTTGGGGCCAACGTCCTGACTTTC	CASTLGANVLTF
NA	TRBV5-1	TRBJ2-1	NA	TGCGCCAGCAGCTTGATCCCTGAGGCCAATGAGCAGTTCTTC	CASSLIPEANEQFF
NA	TRBV27	TRBJ1-2	once	TGTGCCAGCAGCCCCCGGGACGGTAACTATGGCTACACCTTC	CASSPRDGNYGYTF
TRBD2	TRBV28	TRBJ2-6	few	TGTGCCAGCAGTTTATCCCGACTAGCGGGGGCCCGATCCTCTGGGGCCAACGTCCTGACTTTC	CASSLSRLAGARSSGANVLTF
NA	TRBV14	TRBJ1-6	NA	TGTGCCAGCAGCCACCAGGGCTCACCCCTCCACTTT	CASSHQGSPLHF
NA	TRBV5-1	TRBJ1-6	NA	TGCGCCAGCAGCTACGGGAGTTCACCCCTCCACTTT	CASSYGSSPLHF
NA	TRBV27	TRBJ2-3	NA	TGTGCCAGCAGCCGCCCTCCGGGACTTCCCCTCGGTACGCAGTATTTT	CASSRPPGLPLGTQYF
NA	TRBV2	TRBJ1-1	few	TGTGCCAGCAGAAAGATTGGGAACACTGAAGCTTTCTTT	CASRKIGNTEAFF
NA	TRBV11-3	TRBJ2-7	once	TGTGCCAGCAGCTTAAACACTAACCACCTCTACGAGCAGTACTTC	CASSLNTNHLYEQYF
NA	TRBV29-1	TRBJ2-7	NA	TGCAGCGTTGTCGGGAGCTCCTACGAGCAGTACTTC	CSVVGSSYEQYF
TRBD1	TRBV3-1/TRBV3-2	TRBJ2-5	NA	TGTGCCAGCAGCCGGGGACAGGGGGTCGTGGAGACCCAGTACTTC	CASSRGQGVVETQYF
TRBD1	TRBV4-1	TRBJ1-6	NA	TGCGCCAGCAGCCGCGAGTGGGGGACAGGGAATTCACCCCTCCACTTT	CASSREWGTGNSPLHF
TRBD1	TRBV5-1	TRBJ1-3	NA	TGCGCCAGCAGCTTACCCGGGACAGGGGTTGGAAACACCATATATTTT	CASSLPGTGVGNTIYF
NA	TRBV6-5	TRBJ1-4	NA	TGTGCCAGCAAGGGGTGGTTGAATGAAAAACTGTTTTTT	CASKGWLNEKLFF
NA	TRBV5-1	TRBJ2-3	NA	TGCGCCAGCAGCTTGGTTTGGGGCACAGATACGCAGTATTTT	CASSLVWGTDTQYF
NA	TRBV24-1	TRBJ2-5	NA	TGTGCCACCAGTGAATGGCAGGAGCAAGAGACCCAGTACTTC	CATSEWQEQETQYF
NA	TRBV27	TRBJ1-1	NA	TGTGCCAGCAGTTTAACCACCATGAACACTGAAGCTTTCTTT	CASSLTTMNTEAFF
NA	TRBV5-4	TRBJ2-1	NA	TGTGCCAGCAGCACCGGGGAGGGGGCCTTTTCCTACAATGAGCAGTTCTTC	CASSTGEGAFSYNEQFF
NA	TRBV5-1	TRBJ2-7	once	TGCGCCAGCAGCTTGGAGTCAGGGGACCACGAGCAGTACTTC	CASSLESGDHEQYF
NA	TRBV15	TRBJ1-5	NA	TGTGCCACCAGCAGAGAAGCGGGGGGCGGTTTTCAGCCCCAGCATTTT	CATSREAGGGFQPQHF
NA	TRBV29-1	TRBJ1-1	NA	TGCAGCGTTGAACTGAACACTGAAGCTTTCTTT	CSVELNTEAFF
NA	TRBV20-1	TRBJ1-1	NA	TGCAGTGCTAGTCCACCTATTGAAGCTTTCTTT	CSASPPIEAFF
NA	TRBV3-1/TRBV3-2	TRBJ2-2	NA	TGTGCCAGCAGCCAACCGAGGGGGGGTAACGGGGAGCTGTTTTTT	CASSQPRGGNGELFF